The clone carrying this T cell receptor (beta chain) was recorded only once. Germline CDR1 reads SGHRS; CDR2 reads YFSETQ. This CDR3 comprises 14 residues. V lost 4 bases, J lost 5 bases, and 15 bases lay in between. Original handling: The assay estimated nucleated cells by amplifying reference gene primers. Repertoires were generated with immunoSEQ multiplex PCR, while TCRdb's copy carries only in-frame clones and drops some. V and J calls and clone size are those listed in that table; D and trimming were worked out from the DNA. The table shows 33,000 or so clones, with around 91% occurring only once. This specimen comes from a study of blood T cell repertoires in COVID-19. The overall study: From the United States, Italy and Spain came samples of acute and convalescent COVID-19. Sample material is recorded as cDNA or gDNA derived from T cells, B-cell-depleted T cells, or PBMCs.

Material: peripheral blood. V is TRBV5-1 and J is TRBJ1-1; D is uncertain. This receptor was obtained from a man aged 70 or older with active or convalescent COVID-19. The CDR3 DNA sequence: TGCGCCAGCAGCGACTCCGGTTATGGTACTGAAGCTTTCTTT. Translating gives CASSDSGYGTEAFF.